This T cell receptor beta chain was sequenced in a study of cytomegalovirus exposure and HLA in healthy donors. Study context: Findings of an earlier analysis included 90 million to 120 million unique TCR beta sequences from some 180 million T cells.

The CDR3 extends over 16 amino acids. CDR1 is LNHNV, CDR2 YYDKDF, per germline (reference sequence). Whole-study findings and limits: Earlier analysis yielded a pattern in which most TCR beta V segments were productive about 87% or about 30% of the time. By a later analysis, the bulk of CMV-associated TCR beta chains appeared HLA-restricted.

Notes on this clone: The antigen remains unidentified.

Primers included in the PCR were 60 Vbeta and 13 Jbeta primers. Libraries were prepared by immunoSEQ multiplex PCR; TCRdb keeps only in-frame clonotypes and omits some of them. The table lists about 160,000 clones, approximately 83% of them singletons. The TCR comes from a young woman in good health and CMV-seronegative. Sequencing input: PBMCs. The chain is built from TRBV15 and TRBJ2-5; TRBD1 agrees at 11 bases. The J call may be wrong; the DNA end is better matched by TRBJ2-7. In DNA, the CDR3 is TGTGCCACCAGCACCCGGGACAGGGGGTCCCCCTACGAGCAGTACTTC. It is translated as CATSTRDRGSPYEQYF.